The T cell receptor beta chain described here comes from a study of blood T cell repertoires in COVID-19 (dated by TCRdb to 2018 to 2021). Notes on the research overall: Samples from collaborators originated in the United States, Italy and Spain and spanned both the acute and convalescent phases of COVID-19. The material from the prospective study consisted of cDNA or gDNA derived from T cells, B-cell-depleted T cells, or PBMCs. Subjects who had been exposed to COVID-19, were actively infected with it, or had recovered from it provided the deeply sampled blood TCRbeta repertoires that made up the dataset. The repertoires were released in a freely available public database intended as a resource for research on the immune response to SARS-CoV-2. Samples were obtained from the ongoing ImmuneRACE study (first 160 participants) and from about 1,300 subjects provided by 6 global collaborators. Nearly every sample came with metadata listing a de-identified subject ID, COVID-19 status, age in years and sex. Where available, HLA class I and class II types were obtained from metadata supplied by the sample provider rather than from assay-based typing.

Participants in the prospective study were aged 18 to 89 years, lived in under 30 United States geographic areas, and enrolled through a virtual design. Cohort assignment in the prospective study relied on participant-reported clinical history from a screening survey and a study questionnaire. Recovered participants in ImmuneRACE Cohort 3 were defined by two consecutive negative NP/OP PCR tests, clearance by a healthcare professional, or resolution of symptoms. Mobile phlebotomists in the prospective study collected whole blood, serum and a nasopharyngeal or oropharyngeal swab from every participant. Prospective study participants could optionally give additional blood draws and questionnaires over an approximately two-month period. Before DNA extraction, prospective study blood samples were shipped either frozen or at room temperature. The immunoSEQ Assay, a bias-controlled multiplex PCR, was used to amplify TCRbeta CDR3 regions from genomic DNA. In the original analysis: The number of nucleated cells in each sample was estimated from the amplification of reference gene primers within the assay. To quantify the absolute abundance of each unique TCRbeta CDR3 rearrangement, sequence reads were collapsed and filtered. For each sample, productive Simpson clonality was calculated by taking the square root of Simpson's diversity index across productive rearrangements. TCRdb's version of the immuneACCESS table is confined to in-frame rearrangements and falls short of the full clone set. An unresolved V gene accounts for under half of the shortfall where checked; the remainder is of unknown origin. V, J and clone size derive from that table, while D and trimming were established from the DNA sequence. The sample table lists fewer than 450,000 clones, around 89% of them with a count of one. Approximately 1.2% of the sample comes from the top ten.

Regarding this clone: Its antigen target is currently unknown. No clone much larger than this one lies a single base away; base qualities are absent.

Study-level results and caveats: The amount of clinical and demographic metadata varied by source and participant and was provided uncurated.

Clipping removes 2 bases from V and 10 bases from J, with 8 as the unmatched junction base count. The germline V gene specifies MGHRA as CDR1 and YSYEKL as CDR2. From cysteine to phenylalanine, the CDR3 is 15 amino acids long. Here the CDR3 DNA is all that survives: 45 bases in frame from base 1. The sample consisted of PBMCs or T cells enriched from blood (not recorded which). Recombination linked TRBV4-1 to TRBJ2-1, with 10 central nucleotides matching TRBD2. The origin of this receptor is a woman under 30 who had recovered from COVID-19. The nucleotide sequence is TGCGCCAGCAGCCAATGGAGCGGGGGGGGCACAGAGCAGTTCTTC. This is translated as CASSQWSGGGTEQFF.